This record looks at one T cell receptor (beta chain) sequence and its context. These data belong to a study of T cells after somatic rescue of genetic block. CDR1 is LNHDA and CDR2 is SQIVND in the germline V gene (reference sequence). The CDR3 totals 11 residues. Trimming removed 4 bases from V and 7 bases from J, with 5 bases in between. The data were produced by immunoSEQ multiplex PCR, yet TCRdb's version contains in-frame clones alone and is incomplete. The sample records about 14,000 clones, more than 70% being singletons. The sequencing sample was made of peripheral blood mononuclear cells (PBMCs). The sequence came from a man in his late teens or twenties. The gene calls are TRBV19 and TRBJ2-1, with no clear D. The DNA for the CDR3 is TGTGCCAGTAGTACTCGTAATGAGCAGTTCTTC. Encoded protein: CASSTRNEQFF. Full variable domain (missing parts from reference TRBV19 and TRBJ2-1): DGGITQSPKYLFRKEGQNVTLSCEQNLNHDAMYWYRQDPGQGLRLIYYSQIVNDFQKGDIAEGYSVSREKKESFPLTVTSAQKNPTAFYLCASSTRNEQFFGPGTRLTVL.